Sequencing of this TCR beta chain was carried out in a study of radiotherapy plus CTLA-4 blockade in lung cancer. V dropped 0 bases and J dropped 10 bases, with 13 bases sitting between them. The CDR3 has 15 amino acids. CDR1 MGHRA and CDR2 YSYEKL come from the germline V gene. The method was immunoSEQ multiplex PCR; TCRdb's version includes in-frame clones alone and lacks a portion of them. The sample has about 62,000 clones, less than 85% seen once. This sequence was found in a human donor with non-small cell lung cancer who had a complete response to radiotherapy plus ipilimumab. The chain recombines TRBV4-1 with TRBJ1-6, with D possibly being TRBD1 (6 bases). The source material was peripheral blood, sampled from a patient treated with radiotherapy plus ipilimumab. CDR3 DNA: TGCGCCAGCAGCCAAGAATCCGGGACAATCTCACCCCTCCACTTT. This sequence encodes CASSQESGTISPLHF.